The rows below give T cell receptor beta chains drawn from one sample of a study of Ad26.COV2.S vaccination and SARS-CoV-2 variants. Produced via immunoSEQ multiplex PCR; TCRdb's table is partial and in-frame only. The table shows some 300,000 clones, with around 84% occurring only once. Here the sequenced sample was peripheral blood, taken in a trial of Ad26.COV2.S vaccine versus placebo. The receptors shown here come from a person between 18 and 65 years old who received the Ad26.COV2.S COVID-19 vaccine or a placebo. CDR3s include the opening cysteine and the closing phenylalanine or tryptophan. A D gene is named only where the DNA matches it firmly. Rows give clone size only sometimes, using once, few, many, or a class for an expanded clone.

j_call d_call clone_size v_call cdr3_aa cdr3_nt
TRBJ1-6 . . TRBV7-2 CASSPTYVGSSYNSPLHF TGTGCCAGCAGCCCGACGTATGTTGGAAGCTCCTATAATTCACCCCTCCACTTT
TRBJ2-3 TRBD2 . TRBV10-2 CASTRLAGGAEDTQYF TGCGCCAGCACCAGACTAGCGGGGGGGGCGGAGGATACGCAGTATTTT
TRBJ2-6 . . TRBV4-2 CASSQDKGQFASGANVLTF TGTGCCAGCAGCCAAGATAAGGGGCAGTTCGCCTCTGGGGCCAACGTCCTGACTTTC
TRBJ2-3 . . TRBV3-1/TRBV3-2 CASSFTDTQYF TGTGCCAGCAGCTTTACAGATACGCAGTATTTT
TRBJ1-2 . once TRBV10-3 CAISESDHGYTF TGTGCCATCAGTGAGTCGGATCATGGCTACACCTTC
TRBJ1-5 TRBD1 . TRBV30 CAWSGLGQGNQPQHF TGTGCCTGGAGCGGCCTCGGACAGGGCAATCAGCCCCAGCATTTT
TRBJ2-3 . . TRBV5-4 CASSLVSRTKGADTQYF TGTGCCAGCAGCTTGGTTTCGAGGACAAAAGGGGCAGATACGCAGTATTTT
TRBJ2-7 . . TRBV30 CALNEQYF TGTGCACTGAACGAGCAGTACTTC
TRBJ1-2 . . TRBV5-4 CASANRVGGYTF TGTGCCAGCGCCAACAGGGTCGGAGGCTACACCTTC
TRBJ1-1 . . TRBV7-9 CASSFETKDTEAFF TGTGCCAGCAGCTTTGAGACGAAGGATACTGAAGCTTTCTTT
TRBJ2-2 . . TRBV6-2/TRBV6-3 CASSLLGGELFF TGTGCCAGCAGTTTACTGGGCGGGGAGCTGTTTTTT
TRBJ1-1 . . TRBV13 CASTNSHTEAFF TGTGCCAGCACCAACAGCCACACTGAAGCTTTCTTT
TRBJ2-6 . . TRBV12-3/TRBV12-4 CASSKNVLTF TGTGCCAGCAGTAAGAACGTCCTGACTTTC
TRBJ2-5 . . TRBV7-2 CASSPSSRLSETQYF TGTGCCAGCAGCCCCAGTAGTAGGCTTTCAGAGACCCAGTACTTC
TRBJ1-1 TRBD1 . TRBV12-3/TRBV12-4 CATGVTGAEAFF TGTGCCACCGGAGTTACAGGGGCTGAAGCTTTCTTT
TRBJ2-5 TRBD2 . TRBV3-1/TRBV3-2 CASSQDGTSGEAWYF TGTGCCAGCAGCCAAGATGGGACTAGCGGGGAGGCCTGGTACTTC
TRBJ1-1 . few TRBV18 CASSPAKNTEAFF TGTGCCAGCTCACCAGCGAAGAACACTGAAGCTTTCTTT
TRBJ1-1 TRBD1 . TRBV25-1 CASKGLGTGELGAFF TGTGCCAGCAAGGGGCTCGGGACAGGGGAACTTGGAGCTTTCTTT
TRBJ2-5 . . TRBV7-2 CASSLESLGWGKTQYF TGTGCCAGCAGCTTAGAATCTCTAGGGTGGGGTAAGACCCAGTACTTC
TRBJ1-3 TRBD1 . TRBV3-1/TRBV3-2 CASSQNPGQTGNTIYF TGTGCCAGCAGCCAAAACCCGGGACAGACTGGAAACACCATATATTTT
TRBJ2-3 . once TRBV12-1 CASSPWTSGGADTQYF TGTGCCAGCAGCCCCTGGACTAGCGGGGGGGCAGATACGCAGTATTTT
TRBJ1-2 . . TRBV10-2 CASRGGSNYGYTF TGCGCCAGCAGAGGGGGTTCAAACTATGGCTACACCTTC
TRBJ2-1 TRBD2 . TRBV5-1 CASSPRGDSGGSKQFF TGCGCCAGCAGCCCGCGAGGAGATAGCGGGGGATCTAAGCAGTTCTTC
TRBJ1-2 . once TRBV10-3 CAISDVLVAPYGYTF TGTGCCATCAGTGACGTCTTGGTGGCCCCCTATGGCTACACCTTC
TRBJ2-1 . . TRBV12-5 CASGLVIRTVRYNEQFF TGTGCTAGTGGTTTGGTAATCCGGACTGTGAGGTACAATGAGCAGTTCTTC
TRBJ1-1 . . TRBV7-2 CASRRSSVDEAFF TGTGCCAGCAGACGATCCTCGGTGGATGAAGCTTTCTTT
TRBJ1-4 . . TRBV11-2 CASSLEGAGFLPATNEKLFF TGTGCCAGCAGCTTAGAGGGCGCCGGCTTCCTTCCTGCAACTAATGAAAAACTGTTTTTT
TRBJ1-1 TRBD1 . TRBV4-3 CASSQEGTGGLNTEAFF TGCGCCAGCAGCCAAGAGGGGACAGGGGGCTTGAACACTGAAGCTTTCTTT
TRBJ2-2 . . TRBV4-2 CASSQTGSGAVGELFF TGTGCCAGCAGCCAAACTGGGTCAGGGGCGGTCGGGGAGCTGTTTTTT
TRBJ1-2 . . TRBV12-3/TRBV12-4 CASSLYGTDGYTF TGTGCCAGCAGTTTATACGGGACGGATGGCTACACCTTC
TRBJ1-5 . . TRBV19 CASSIGQFNQPQHF TGTGCCAGTAGTATCGGGCAGTTCAATCAGCCCCAGCATTTT
TRBJ2-7 . . TRBV5-4 CASSLAGLTYEQYF TGTGCCAGCAGCTTGGCGGGACTTACCTACGAGCAGTACTTC
TRBJ2-3 . . TRBV5-5 CASSSGTLRAGDTQYF TGTGCCAGCAGCTCGGGGACACTCCGGGCGGGAGATACGCAGTATTTT
TRBJ1-2 . . TRBV5-5 CASSPREGYTF TGTGCCAGCAGCCCTAGAGAGGGCTACACCTTC